These T cell receptor beta chains were read from a single sample in a study of shared clonotypes between healthy human individuals. The protocol was immunoSEQ multiplex PCR, while the TCRdb copy is restricted to in-frame clones and leaves out a portion. This table holds approximately 980,000 clones, approximately 76% found once. Input material: memory CD4+ T cells sorted from blood. These receptors were obtained from a man aged 18 to 30 in good health. The CDR3 runs from the conserved cysteine through the conserved F or W.

V gene: TRBV28
J gene: TRBJ1-1
CDR3 protein: CASRPQGQGSSGAFF

V gene: TRBV6-5
J gene: TRBJ2-5
CDR3 protein: CASRTGGYQETQYF

V gene: TRBV4-1
J gene: TRBJ2-1
CDR3 protein: CASSQTLLGNEQFF

V gene: TRBV7-2
J gene: TRBJ2-1
CDR3 protein: CASSLRTESYNEQFF

V gene: TRBV28
J gene: TRBJ2-6
CDR3 protein: CASRRRGANVLTF

V gene: TRBV6-1
J gene: TRBJ1-5
CDR3 protein: CASSEPTGRDQPQHF

V gene: TRBV10-3
J gene: TRBJ1-2
CDR3 protein: CATSSGTGNYGYTF

V gene: TRBV2
J gene: TRBJ2-3
CDR3 protein: CAGRRDSTDTQYF

V gene: TRBV27
J gene: TRBJ1-1
CDR3 protein: CASSSVGTEAFF

V gene: TRBV27
J gene: TRBJ1-1
CDR3 protein: CASNRRAEGTEAFF

V gene: TRBV7-2
J gene: TRBJ2-3
CDR3 protein: CASSLRNPTDTQYF

V gene: TRBV6-5
J gene: TRBJ2-7
CDR3 protein: CASSYRDRGVYEQYF

V gene: TRBV19
J gene: TRBJ2-3
CDR3 protein: CASLGANTDTQYF

V gene: TRBV7-9
J gene: TRBJ2-7
CDR3 protein: CASSFSYEQYF

V gene: TRBV19
J gene: TRBJ2-2
CDR3 protein: CASSILPANTGELFF

V gene: TRBV6-5
J gene: TRBJ2-7
CDR3 protein: CASSFVGDEQYF

V gene: TRBV19
J gene: TRBJ2-7
CDR3 protein: CASSRGGTVYEQYF

V gene: TRBV2
J gene: TRBJ1-6
CDR3 protein: CASNGQGQDNSPLHF

V gene: TRBV10-3
J gene: TRBJ1-1
CDR3 protein: CAITPDEITEAFF

V gene: TRBV6-1
J gene: TRBJ2-3
CDR3 protein: CASSAQGTDTQYF

V gene: TRBV28
J gene: TRBJ1-6
CDR3 protein: CASSGLRDRGPDSPLHF

V gene: TRBV5-8
J gene: TRBJ2-7
CDR3 protein: CASSLVLDRGEQYF

V gene: TRBV30
J gene: TRBJ2-7
CDR3 protein: CAWSPMAYEQYF

V gene: TRBV18
J gene: TRBJ1-5
CDR3 protein: CASSPEQSNQPQHF

V gene: TRBV5-1
J gene: TRBJ1-5
CDR3 protein: CASSLDSLNQPQHF

V gene: TRBV7-9
J gene: TRBJ1-3
CDR3 protein: CASSLGRDSPSGNTIYF

V gene: TRBV7-2
J gene: TRBJ1-4
CDR3 protein: CASSSDQGAYEKLFF

V gene: TRBV19
J gene: TRBJ1-1
CDR3 protein: CASSGQSNTEAFF

V gene: TRBV6-5
J gene: TRBJ2-7
CDR3 protein: CASSYGGSGYEQYF

V gene: TRBV5-4
J gene: TRBJ2-1
CDR3 protein: CASSLVTRRGYNEQFF

V gene: TRBV5-3
J gene: TRBJ2-7
CDR3 protein: CAREGTGGPYEQYF

V gene: TRBV28
J gene: TRBJ1-5
CDR3 protein: CAVLRQGSQPQHF

V gene: TRBV10-3
J gene: TRBJ1-5
CDR3 protein: CAISEGSVGNQPQHF

V gene: TRBV30
J gene: TRBJ1-2
CDR3 protein: CAWSGVGRFGGYTF

V gene: TRBV5-1
J gene: TRBJ2-7
CDR3 protein: CASSLDRSEQYF

V gene: TRBV18
J gene: TRBJ2-3
CDR3 protein: CASSSITGGATDTQYF

V gene: TRBV9
J gene: TRBJ2-3
CDR3 protein: CASSVGMTGRSTDTQYF

V gene: TRBV7-3
J gene: TRBJ2-7
CDR3 protein: CASSLRGGPSSYEQYF

V gene: TRBV27
J gene: TRBJ2-3
CDR3 protein: CASSPGLGMSTDTQYF

V gene: TRBV7-8
J gene: TRBJ1-1
CDR3 protein: CASSSQAWGTEAFF

V gene: TRBV4-3
J gene: TRBJ1-5
CDR3 protein: CASSQELGTGNQPQHF

V gene: TRBV6-4
J gene: TRBJ2-3
CDR3 protein: CASSDGGAIDTQYF

V gene: TRBV5-4
J gene: TRBJ2-7
CDR3 protein: CASSSQQGGSYEQYF

V gene: TRBV4-1
J gene: TRBJ1-2
CDR3 protein: CASSHPGQGVYGYTF

V gene: TRBV6-6
J gene: TRBJ1-3
CDR3 protein: CASSYAGQGAVYF

V gene: TRBV29-1
J gene: TRBJ2-3
CDR3 protein: CSVGSLGSTDTQYF